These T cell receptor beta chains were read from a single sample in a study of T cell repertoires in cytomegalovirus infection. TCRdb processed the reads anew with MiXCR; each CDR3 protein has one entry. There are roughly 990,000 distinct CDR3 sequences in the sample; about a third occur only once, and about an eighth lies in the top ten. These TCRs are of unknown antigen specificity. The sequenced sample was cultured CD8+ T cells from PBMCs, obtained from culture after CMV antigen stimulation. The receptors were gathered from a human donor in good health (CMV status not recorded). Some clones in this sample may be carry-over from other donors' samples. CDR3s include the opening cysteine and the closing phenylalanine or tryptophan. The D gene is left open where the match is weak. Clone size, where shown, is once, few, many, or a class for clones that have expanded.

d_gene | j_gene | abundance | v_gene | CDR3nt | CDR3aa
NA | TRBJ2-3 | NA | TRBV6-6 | TGTGCCAGCAGTTACCCCGGCGGCCCCGATACGCAGTATTTT | CASSYPGGPDTQYF
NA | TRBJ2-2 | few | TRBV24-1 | TGTGCCACCAGTCCTACCCCCACCCTCGGCCGTCCTTCGGGCCCTCTAGTATCCACCGGGGAGCTGTTTTTT | CATSPTPTLGRPSGPLVSTGELFF
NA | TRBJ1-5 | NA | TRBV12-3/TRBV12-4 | TGTGCCAGCAGTCCCCCGGCCCCCTCACAGCCCCAGCATTTT | CASSPPAPSQPQHF
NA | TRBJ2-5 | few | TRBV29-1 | TGCAGCGTTGGGACTGAAGAGACCCAGTACTTC | CSVGTEETQYF
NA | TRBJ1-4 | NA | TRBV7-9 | TGTGCCAGCAGCCAATCCCTGGAGGGACTGTTTTTT | CASSQSLEGLFF
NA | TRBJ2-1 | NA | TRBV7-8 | TGTGCCAGCAGCCATAAACAGGTTGAGCAGTTCTTC | CASSHKQVEQFF
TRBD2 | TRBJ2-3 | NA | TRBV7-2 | TGTGCCAGCAGCTTTAGCGGGGTCACAGATACGCAGTATTTT | CASSFSGVTDTQYF
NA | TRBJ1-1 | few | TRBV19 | TGTGCCAGTACTGAGACAGGAACAGTTGAAGCTTTCTTT | CASTETGTVEAFF
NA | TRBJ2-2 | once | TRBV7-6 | TGTGCCCAGGCGGCCGGCCGGGAGCTGTTTTTT | CAQAAGRELFF
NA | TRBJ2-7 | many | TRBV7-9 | TGTGCCAGCAGCTCAACCGAGACGGGATTCTCCTACGAGCAGTACTTC | CASSSTETGFSYEQYF
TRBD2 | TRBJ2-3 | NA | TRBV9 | TGTGCCAGCAGCATCGATAGCGGGGGAAGCACAGATACGCAGTATTTT | CASSIDSGGSTDTQYF
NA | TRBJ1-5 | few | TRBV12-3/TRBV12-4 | TGTGCCAGCAGTTTATCGGGTTGGCGGGATCAGCCCCAGCATTTT | CASSLSGWRDQPQHF
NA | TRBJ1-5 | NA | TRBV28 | TGTGCCAGCAGAGAGCATAGCAATCAGCCCCAGCATTTT | CASREHSNQPQHF
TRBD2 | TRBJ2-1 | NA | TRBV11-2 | TGTGCCAGCAGCCCGGCGGGGGAGTACTACAATGAGCAGTTCTTC | CASSPAGEYYNEQFF
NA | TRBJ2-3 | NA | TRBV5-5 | TGTGCCAGCAGCTTGATGGGACGGAACACAGATACGCAGTATTTT | CASSLMGRNTDTQYF
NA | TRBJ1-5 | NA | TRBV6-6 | TGTGCCAGCAGTTACCCGCCTGAAGACTATAGCAATCAGCCCCAGCATTTT | CASSYPPEDYSNQPQHF
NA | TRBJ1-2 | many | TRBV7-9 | TGTGCCAGCACCGCCCGGTTCAAAACGGGCTACACCTTC | CASTARFKTGYTF
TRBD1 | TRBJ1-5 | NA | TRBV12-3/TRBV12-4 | TGTGCCAGCAGAGCGACAGGGGGGAATCAGCCCCAGCATTTT | CASRATGGNQPQHF
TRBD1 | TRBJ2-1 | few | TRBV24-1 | TGTGCCACCAGTGACCCCGGGACAGGGGATGAGCAGTTCTTC | CATSDPGTGDEQFF
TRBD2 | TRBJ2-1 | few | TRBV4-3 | TGCGCCAGCAGCCAAGATGGTCTAGCGGGGGGTGGTTATGAGCAGTTCTTC | CASSQDGLAGGGYEQFF
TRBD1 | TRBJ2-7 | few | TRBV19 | TGTGCCAGCCTTGATCCGGGACAGGGATACGAGCAGTACTTC | CASLDPGQGYEQYF
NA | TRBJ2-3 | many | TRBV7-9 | TGTGCCAGCAGCTTAGTGGTCAGCACAGATACGCAGTATTTT | CASSLVVSTDTQYF
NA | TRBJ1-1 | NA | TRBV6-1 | TGTGCCAGCGCGGGCGCCTACACTGAAGCTTTCTTT | CASAGAYTEAFF
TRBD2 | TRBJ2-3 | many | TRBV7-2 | TGTGCCAGCAGCTTAGGGTCTGGGACTAGATACACAGATACGCAGTATTTT | CASSLGSGTRYTDTQYF
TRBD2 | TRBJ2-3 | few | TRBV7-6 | TGTGCCAGCAGCCCTGGGCTAGCGGGGGCCATTACGCAGTATTTT | CASSPGLAGAITQYF
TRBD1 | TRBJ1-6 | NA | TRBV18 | TGTGCCAGCTCCGGACAGGGAAGCTCCTATAATTCACCCCTCCACTTT | CASSGQGSSYNSPLHF
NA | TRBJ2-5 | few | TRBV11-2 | TGTGCCAGCAGCCTAGGAGGGTCGCGTCGCGCGCAAGAGACCCAGTACTTC | CASSLGGSRRAQETQYF
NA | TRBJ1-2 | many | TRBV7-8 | TGTGCCAGCAGCTTAGACCTGTCCGTGACCTTTTCTAACTATGGCTACACCTTC | CASSLDLSVTFSNYGYTF
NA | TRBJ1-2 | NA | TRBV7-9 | TGTGCCAGCAGCTTAGCGGAACTCGCCTTCTCTAACTATGGCTACACCTTC | CASSLAELAFSNYGYTF
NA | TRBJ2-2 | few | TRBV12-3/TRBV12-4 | TGTGCCAGCAGTTTATTTAAAGTGCGGGGGAACACCGGGGAGCTGTTTTTT | CASSLFKVRGNTGELFF
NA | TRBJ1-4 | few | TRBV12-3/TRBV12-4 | TGTGCCAGCAGTATCTATAGGGGGACGAATGAAAAACTGTTTTTT | CASSIYRGTNEKLFF
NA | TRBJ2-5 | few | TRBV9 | TGTGCCAGCAGCGTAGAGTCTAGCGCAGAGACCCAGTACTTC | CASSVESSAETQYF
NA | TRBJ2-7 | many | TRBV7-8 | TGTGCCAGCAGCTCCCGGGCCCACAGACTGAGGGAGCAGTACTTC | CASSSRAHRLREQYF
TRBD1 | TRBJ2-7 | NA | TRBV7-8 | TGTGCCAGCAGCAGTCGGACAGGGGTCGTCTACGAGCAGTACTTC | CASSSRTGVVYEQYF
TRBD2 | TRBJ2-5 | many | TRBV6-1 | TGTGCCAGCAGTGTCCCCCCGGGACTAGCGGGGGGGTTCCAAGAGACCCAGTACTTC | CASSVPPGLAGGFQETQYF
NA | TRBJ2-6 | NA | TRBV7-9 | TGTGCCAGCAGCCCTTTGCGGGGTACTGGGGCCAACGTCCTGACTTTC | CASSPLRGTGANVLTF
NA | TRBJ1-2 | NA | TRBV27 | TGTGCCAGCAGTCAGGGACGGGGCTACACCTTC | CASSQGRGYTF
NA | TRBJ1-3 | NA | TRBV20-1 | TGCAGTGCTAGAAATGTAGGGGGAGACGGAAAACGGGGAAACACCATATATTTT | CSARNVGGDGKRGNTIYF
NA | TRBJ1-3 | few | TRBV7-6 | TGTGCCAGCAGCCTTCGGGGGGGGAAGACAGGAAACACCATATATTTT | CASSLRGGKTGNTIYF
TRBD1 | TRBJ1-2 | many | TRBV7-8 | TGTGCCAGCAATAAACGGACAGGGGAGAGGGATGGCTACACCTTC | CASNKRTGERDGYTF
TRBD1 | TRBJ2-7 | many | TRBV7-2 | TGTGCCAGCAGCTTAGGGGACAGGGTGAGTGACGAGCAGTACTTC | CASSLGDRVSDEQYF
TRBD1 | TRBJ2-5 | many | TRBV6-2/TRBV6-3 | TGTGCCAGCAGTTACCCGAATACCCGGACAGGGGGTCAGGAGACCCAGTACTTC | CASSYPNTRTGGQETQYF
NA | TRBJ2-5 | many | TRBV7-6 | TGTGCCATCTCCGGACCGGAAGGGGAGACCCAGTACTTC | CAISGPEGETQYF
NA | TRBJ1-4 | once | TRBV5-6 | TGTGCCAGCAGCCCAGTTGGGGACGCAACTAATGAAAAACTGTTTTTT | CASSPVGDATNEKLFF
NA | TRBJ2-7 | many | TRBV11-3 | TGTGCCAGCAGCTTAGTATTCAAGCCAGGGACCGGGGGCGAGCAGTACTTC | CASSLVFKPGTGGEQYF
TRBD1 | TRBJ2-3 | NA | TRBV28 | TGTGCCAGCAGTAGAGACAGGGCCCAAGCAGATACGCAGTATTTT | CASSRDRAQADTQYF
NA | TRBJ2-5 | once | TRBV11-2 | TGTGCCAGCAGCTTAGATTTCGGGGGGCAGGAGACCCAGTACTTC | CASSLDFGGQETQYF
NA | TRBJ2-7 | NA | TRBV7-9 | TGTGCCAGCAGCAGACTCGGCTACAACGAGCAGTACTTC | CASSRLGYNEQYF
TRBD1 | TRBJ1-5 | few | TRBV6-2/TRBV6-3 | TGTGCCAGCAGTCCATTAAGGACAGGGGATAATCAGCCCCAGCATTTT | CASSPLRTGDNQPQHF